Below are 14 T cell receptor beta chains sequenced from a single sample in a study of somatic mutations in cytotoxic T cells in rheumatoid arthritis. Clones were sequenced by immunoSEQ multiplex PCR, and TCRdb holds only the in-frame ones, with some missing. The sample consists of approximately 13,000 clones, under 75% of them appearing once. Source material: CD8+ T cells sorted from blood. The receptors originated from a woman aged 40-49 years in good health.

V and J are TRBV5-4 and TRBJ2-5; 9 bases line up with TRBD2. CDR1 and CDR2 from the germline V gene are SGHNT and YYREEE (reference sequence). V shed 4 bases, J shed 9 bases, and the junction held 10 bases outside the gene matches. The CDR3 consists of 14 residues. The CDR3 DNA reads TGTGCCAGCAGCCTGACTAGCGGAGGTTTGGCCCAGTACTTC. Translating gives CASSLTSGGLAQYF.

This clone was observed a handful of times. The chain uses TRBV7-9 and TRBJ2-1; no clear D. This CDR3 has 12 amino acids. Per germline, CDR1 SEHNR and CDR2 FQNEAQ (reference sequence). Trimming shortened V by 2 bases and J by 6 bases, and 5 bases separated the two germline ends. CDR3 sequence: CASSLSVNEQFF. CDR3 in DNA: TGTGCCAGCAGCTTATCCGTCAATGAGCAGTTCTTC.

This clone was found once. The chain links TRBV7-9 to TRBJ2-1, with 7 bases fitting TRBD2. Germline V lookup: CDR1 SEHNR, CDR2 FQNEAQ (reference sequence). The CDR3 covers 16 residues. The V gene end was trimmed by 4 bases and the J gene end by 12 bases; junction bases not matched to a gene: 18. This chain's CDR3 is CASSSISSGKGTVQFF. The CDR3 bases are TGTGCCAGCAGCTCAATCTCTAGCGGTAAGGGAACGGTGCAGTTCTTC. The variable domain in full, completed from reference TRBV7-9 and TRBJ2-1, reads DTGVSQNPRHKITKRGQNVTFRCDPISEHNRLYWYRQTLGQGPEFLTYFQNEAQLEKSRLLSDRFSAERPKGSFSTLEIQRTEQGDSAMYLCASSSISSGKGTVQFFGPGTRLTVL.

The chain couples TRBV14 to TRBJ2-1; D unclear. The CDR3 is 14 residues long. V lost 4 bases to trimming and J lost 12 bases, with 19 bases between them. Germline CDR1 SGHDN, CDR2 FVKESK. CDR3 region: CASSPVSTGIGQFF. Here the CDR3 DNA reads TGTGCCAGCAGCCCCGTATCCACTGGCATTGGGCAGTTCTTC. Full variable domain (remainder filled in from reference TRBV14 and TRBJ2-1): EAGVTQFPSHSVIEKGQTVTLRCDPISGHDNLYWYRRVMGKEIKFLLHFVKESKQDESGMPNNRFLAERTGGTYSTLKVQPAELEDSGVYFCASSPVSTGIGQFFGPGTRLTVL.

The chain joins TRBV13 to TRBJ2-5; D is possibly TRBD2 (5 bases). The length of the CDR3 is 11 residues. Germline CDR1 is PRHDT and CDR2 is FYEKMQ (reference sequence). V was cut by 4 bases and J by 5 bases, with 5 bases left in between. The CDR3 spells CASSSGETQYF. CDR3 sequence (DNA): TGTGCCAGCAGCTCGGGGGAGACCCAGTACTTC.

This clone was seen once. The chain uses TRBV19 and TRBJ2-6; D ambiguous. V lost 8 bases and J lost 4, with 15 bases in between. Germline V gives CDR1 LNHDA, CDR2 SQIVND (reference sequence). The CDR3 spans 15 residues. DNA of the CDR3: TGTGCCAGTCACCACCTCCTCGCCGGGGCCAACGTCCTGACTTTC. Translating gives CASHHLLAGANVLTF.

This chain connects TRBV28 to TRBJ1-5; D may be TRBD1 (5 bases). The CDR3 is made up of 15 amino acids. Trimming cost V 7 bases and J 0 bases, with 13 bases left between them. Germline V gene data show CDR1 as MDHEN and CDR2 as SYDVKM. CDR3 bases: TGTGCCAGCAACTCCCCAGGGTTTAGCAATCAGCCCCAGCATTTT. This codes for CASNSPGFSNQPQHF.

The rearrangement links TRBV27 to TRBJ2-6, with D hard to call. This CDR3 is 13 amino acids long. Deletions cut 4 bases from V and 6 bases from J, with 7 bases between. From germline, CDR1 is MNHEY and CDR2 SMNVEV (reference sequence). In nucleotides, the CDR3 is TGTGCCAGCAGTTCATTCGAGGCCAACGTCCTGACTTTC. Residues: CASSSFEANVLTF.

This clone was observed a few times. V is TRBV11-2 and J is TRBJ1-1; no firm D call. CDR3 length: 13 residues. The V gene lost 5 bases and the J gene lost 6 bases, with 13 bases spanning the gap. Germline values: CDR1 SGHAT, CDR2 FQNNGV. In nucleotides, the CDR3 is TGTGCCAGCAGCCCCTGGTTGCGGTCTGAAGCTTTCTTT. Translation: CASSPWLRSEAFF.

This clone is a singleton in its sample. This chain connects TRBV5-1 to TRBJ1-2; D is uncertain. This CDR3 contains 15 residues. Trimming pared 4 bases from V and 2 bases from J, leaving 15 bases between. The V gene's germline CDR1 is SGHRS and CDR2 YFSETQ. In nucleotides, the CDR3 is TGCGCCAGCAGCCCTAGCCGCAAGAGCAACTATGGCTACACCTTC. Residues: CASSPSRKSNYGYTF.

This clone was seen only a few times. The V call is TRBV14, the J call TRBJ2-2; no clear D. This CDR3 spans 15 amino acids. CDR1 and CDR2 from the germline V gene are SGHDN and FVKESK. The V gene lost 0 bases and the J gene lost 3 bases, with 8 bases spanning the gap. The CDR3 DNA is TGTGCCAGCAGCCAAGATTACAGTTACACCGGGGAGCTGTTTTTT. Translation: CASSQDYSYTGELFF.

The gene calls are TRBV4-1 and TRBJ2-7; the D is unclear. V was pared by 0 bases and J by 9 bases, with 12 bases between. Germline CDR1 and CDR2: MGHRA and YSYEKL. The CDR3 totals 13 residues. The CDR3 bases are TGCGCCAGCAGCCAAGATCCGTATGGCGCGCAGTACGTC. It yields the protein CASSQDPYGAQYV.

The chain carries TRBV28 and TRBJ1-1; unclear D gene. The CDR3 length is 14 residues. V was clipped by 4 bases and J by 8 bases, with 17 bases between them. CDR1 is MDHEN, CDR2 SYDVKM, per germline. CDR3 protein: CASSYAFSPIEAFF. CDR3 DNA: TGTGCCAGCAGTTATGCGTTTTCCCCGATAGAAGCTTTCTTT.

The J gene is TRBJ1-3, the V gene TRBV28; D perhaps matches TRBD1 (6 bases). This CDR3 is 15 amino acids long. CDR1 is MDHEN, CDR2 SYDVKM, per germline. V lost 2 bases, J lost 4 bases, and 12 bases lay in between. In nucleotides, the CDR3 is TGTGCCAGCAGTTTAGTTCAGGGGTTCGGAAACACCATATATTTT. Protein sequence: CASSLVQGFGNTIYF.